Presented here are 2 T cell receptor beta chains from one specimen sequenced in a study of cytomegalovirus exposure and HLA in healthy donors. The PCR made use of 60 Vbeta and 13 Jbeta primers. Using immunoSEQ multiplex PCR, the repertoire was profiled, and TCRdb retains in-frame clones only, with some absent. Among 210,000 or so clones listed, more than 75% were seen once. Sequenced: PBMCs. The source is a human donor in good health.

The rearrangement joins TRBV6-1 to TRBJ2-1, with a tentative D call TRBD2 (5 bases). The germline CDR1 and CDR2 sequences are MNHNS and SASEGT. V was shortened by 4 bases and J by 2 bases, with 12 bases between the two germline ends. The CDR3 spans 15 residues. CDR3 in DNA: TGTGCCAGCAGTGGGCGGGTACACCCCTACAATGAGCAGTTCTTC. This translates into CASSGRVHPYNEQFF.

V usage is TRBV5-4 and J usage is TRBJ2-2; D is unclear. The germline V gene has CDR1 SGHNT and CDR2 YYREEE (reference sequence). Trimming left V 1 base short and J 5 bases short, with 12 bases between. The CDR3 covers 15 residues. The CDR3 DNA reads as TGTGCCAGCAGCTTGTCACTTGTCGGGACCGGGGAGCTGTTTTTT. Residues: CASSLSLVGTGELFF.